This T cell receptor beta chain was identified in a study of vaccination effects on CD4 cells after COVID-19 (dated by TCRdb to 2022 to 2024). Regarding the study in general: Across the study, the median time from the second dose to post-vaccine sampling was 72 days (range 14 to 241). In both COVID-19 convalescent patients and infection-naive vaccine recipients, the study compared SARS-CoV-2 spike-specific CD4+ TCR repertoires from before mRNA vaccination with those from after it. In the study, cultures from other donors were sequenced using the Oncomine TCR Beta short-read assay on an Illumina iSeq 100. The full study included over 8 COVID-19 convalescent patients and a few SARS-CoV-2-naive healthy vaccine recipients. The investigation overall reported the following: The study was limited by a small number of convalescent patients, and early post-infection timepoints were lacking. Among healthy vaccine recipients, nearly all vaccine-induced clones were SARS-CoV-2 mono-reactive, and just 1 of 255 was cross-reactive with common cold coronaviruses. Marked clonal contraction was observed in both infection-induced and vaccine-induced clones at late post-vaccination timepoints, consistent with waning T cell responses.

Relative to germline, V is missing 4 bases and J is missing 9 bases, with 9 bases of the junction outside any gene match. The CDR3 goes from the cysteine to the phenylalanine over 14 residues. The only DNA kept is the CDR3, 42 bases in frame from the first base. CDR1 and CDR2 are drawn from the germline V gene: MNHEY, SVGAGI. Of note for this clone: Its antigen specificity is not known. No much larger clone is present one base from it, and per-base qualities are unavailable.

The ViraFEST assay stimulated PBMC with viral peptide pools and then used TCR sequencing to identify antigen-specific CD4+ T cell clonotypes by expansion. After about 10 days of culture, CD4+ T cells were isolated with the EasySep CD4+ T cell isolation kit. Two doses of either the BNT162b2 or the mRNA-1273 mRNA SARS-CoV-2 vaccine were administered to participants. Negative nucleocapsid antibody results before and after vaccination confirmed that the healthy vaccine recipients had no prior SARS-CoV-2 infection. Roughly 2.1 million PBMC per well were cultured in IMDM with roughly 5% human AB serum, 10 IU/ml IL-2 and gentamicin, plus 10 ug/ml peptides. On days 3 and 7, half of the culture medium was replaced with fresh IL-2-containing medium. Unless noted otherwise, every peptide stimulation condition was grown in triplicate wells. Using Ficoll-Paque Plus gradient centrifugation, PBMC were separated from whole blood and then either used fresh or cryopreserved at -140C. Overlapping peptide pools spanned the spike proteins of SARS-CoV-2 and the common cold coronaviruses HCoV-NL63, HCoV-OC43 and HCoV-229E. The QIAamp micro DNA kit was used to extract genomic DNA from the cultured CD4+ T cells.

Libraries were made using the immunoSEQ multiplex PCR assay. DNA from the cultured, isolated CD4+ T cells was subjected to TCR beta CDR3 sequencing. On the study's bioinformatics: Non-productive TCR sequences were removed and reads were trimmed to the CDR3 region, keeping CDR3s of at least 7 amino acids. Antigen-specific clonotypes were identified using the MANAFEST web app by comparison of expansion in peptide wells against reference cultures. For clones to be considered positive, expansion at FDR<0.05 versus reference and all other wells, an odds ratio above 5, and a frequency above 0.1% in two replicate wells were required. Cross-reactive clonotypes were defined as significantly expanded in SARS-CoV-2 spike wells and in at least one common cold coronavirus spike condition. Using the stringdist R package, CDR3 similarity was measured by Levenshtein distance, and unrooted trees were constructed with ape in R 3.6.1. Not all clones reach the TCRdb copy of this immuneACCESS table, which keeps in-frame sequences only. Checked studies attribute under half of the gap to unresolved V genes and leave the rest unexplained. The DNA gave D and trimming, while V, J and clone size come from that table. In all, the sample holds roughly 43,000 clones, and around 80% of those were seen once. Over 12% of the sample lies in the top ten.

Sequences were derived from CD4+ T cells from PBMCs cultured with HCoV-OC43 spike peptides, sampled after COVID-19 vaccination. The sample's cell subset or site label is to be understood as: HCoV-OC43 spike overlapping peptide pool stimulation. The clonotype comes from a human donor who received a COVID-19 vaccine. The V gene is TRBV6-5 and the J gene is TRBJ2-1, with 7 bases in between that match TRBD1. The CDR3 corresponds to CASSFDRVRGEQFF. The sequenced DNA: TGTGCCAGCAGTTTCGACAGGGTTAGGGGTGAGCAGTTCTTC.